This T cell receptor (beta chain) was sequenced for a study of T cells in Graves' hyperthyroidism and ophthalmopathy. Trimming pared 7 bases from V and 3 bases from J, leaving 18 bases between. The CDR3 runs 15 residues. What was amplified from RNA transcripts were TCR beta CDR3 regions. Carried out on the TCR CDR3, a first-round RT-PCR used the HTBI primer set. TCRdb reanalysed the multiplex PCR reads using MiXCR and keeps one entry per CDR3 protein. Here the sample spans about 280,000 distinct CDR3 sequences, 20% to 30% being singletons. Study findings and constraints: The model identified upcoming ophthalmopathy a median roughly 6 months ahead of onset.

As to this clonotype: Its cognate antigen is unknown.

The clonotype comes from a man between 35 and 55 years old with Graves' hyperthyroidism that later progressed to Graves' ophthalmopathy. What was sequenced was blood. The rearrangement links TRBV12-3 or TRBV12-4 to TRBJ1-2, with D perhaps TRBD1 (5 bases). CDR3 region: CASTRTGLRDYGYTF. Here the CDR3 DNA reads TGTGCCAGCACCCGAACGGGACTCAGGGACTATGGCTACACCTTC.